The source of this T cell receptor beta chain is a study of T cell changes during pregnancy in multiple sclerosis. Germline V gene sequence: CDR1 SGHDT, CDR2 YYEEEE. Trimming removed 4 bases from V and 6 bases from J, with 11 bases in between. The CDR3 has 12 amino acids. This clone was counted a few times. Here immunoSEQ multiplex PCR was the method, and the copy in TCRdb shows in-frame clones only, minus some. Of about 50,000 clones listed, just over 90% were seen once; the top ten hold 0.35% to 0.45%. The rearrangement joins TRBV5-6 to TRBJ2-7, with D possibly matching TRBD2 (6 bases). This TCR derives from a female donor with multiple sclerosis, enrolled in a pregnancy study. This material consisted of CD4+ T cells from peripheral blood mononuclear cells, taken before pregnancy. The CDR3 is CASSGGTVEQYF. The CDR3, as DNA: TGTGCCAGCAGCGGGGGGACCGTCGAGCAGTACTTC.